This T cell receptor (beta chain) is from a study of glioma-infiltrating T cells. About this clonotype: Being one base from a much bigger clone, this may be a read error.

With 5 bases removed from V and 0 bases from J, the gap between germline ends came to 17 bases. The CDR3 runs to 15 residues. Germline CDR1 DFQATT, CDR2 SNEGSKA (reference sequence). Amplification of TCR alpha and beta CDR3 regions from RNA used iRepertoire nested multiplex PCR. TCRdb independently ran MiXCR on the multiplex PCR reads; one entry per CDR3 protein. The sample lists about 400,000 distinct CDR3 sequences; about two fifths were seen once. The receptor's source is a human donor with low-grade glioma or glioblastoma, undergoing nonglioma brain surgery, or in good health (not recorded which). The J gene is TRBJ2-7, the V gene TRBV20-1, with a possible D match to TRBD2 (6 bases). Sequenced: glioma tissue, nonneoplastic brain tissue, or PBMCs (not recorded which). The CDR3 nucleotides are TGCAGTGCTTATAACTGGGACTTACGCTCCTACGAGCAGTACTTC. It specifies CSAYNWDLRSYEQYF.